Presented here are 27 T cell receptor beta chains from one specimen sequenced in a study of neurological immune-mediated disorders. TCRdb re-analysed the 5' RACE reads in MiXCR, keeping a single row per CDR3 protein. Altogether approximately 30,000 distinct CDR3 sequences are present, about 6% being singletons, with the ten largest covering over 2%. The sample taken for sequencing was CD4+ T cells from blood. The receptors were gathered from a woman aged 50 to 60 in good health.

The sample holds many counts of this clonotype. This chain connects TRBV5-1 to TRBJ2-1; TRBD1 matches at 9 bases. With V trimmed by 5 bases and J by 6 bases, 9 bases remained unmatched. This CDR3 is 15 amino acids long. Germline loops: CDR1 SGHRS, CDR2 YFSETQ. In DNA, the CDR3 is TGCGCCAGCAGACTACAGGGGGCCGCAGGCAATGAGCAGTTCTTC. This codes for CASRLQGAAGNEQFF.

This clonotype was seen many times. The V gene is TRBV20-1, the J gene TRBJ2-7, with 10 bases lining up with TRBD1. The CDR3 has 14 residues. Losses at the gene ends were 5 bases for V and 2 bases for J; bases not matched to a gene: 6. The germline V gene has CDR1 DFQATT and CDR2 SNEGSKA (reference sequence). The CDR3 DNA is TGCAGTGCTGTTAAGGGACAGGGGACCTACGAGCAGTACTTC. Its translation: CSAVKGQGTYEQYF.

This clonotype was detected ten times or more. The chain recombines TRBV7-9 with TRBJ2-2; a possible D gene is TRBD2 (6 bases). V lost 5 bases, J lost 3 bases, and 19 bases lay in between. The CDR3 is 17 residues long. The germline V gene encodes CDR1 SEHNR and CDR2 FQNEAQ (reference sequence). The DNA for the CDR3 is TGTGCCAGCAGCCGAGGAGGTGCGGGGCGATACACCGGGGAGCTGTTTTTT. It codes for CASSRGGAGRYTGELFF.

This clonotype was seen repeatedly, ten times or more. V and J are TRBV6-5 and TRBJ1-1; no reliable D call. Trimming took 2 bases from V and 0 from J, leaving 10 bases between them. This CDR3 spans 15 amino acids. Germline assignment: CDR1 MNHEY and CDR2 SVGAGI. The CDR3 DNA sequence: TGTGCCAGCAGTTACAGAGCGATCTTGAACACTGAAGCTTTCTTT. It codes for CASSYRAILNTEAFF.

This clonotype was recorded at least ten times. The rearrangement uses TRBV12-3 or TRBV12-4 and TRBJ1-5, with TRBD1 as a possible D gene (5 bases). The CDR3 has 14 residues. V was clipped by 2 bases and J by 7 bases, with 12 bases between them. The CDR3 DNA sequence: TGTGCCAGCAGTTTATCGGGGCGGAAGCAGCCCCAGCATTTT. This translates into CASSLSGRKQPQHF.

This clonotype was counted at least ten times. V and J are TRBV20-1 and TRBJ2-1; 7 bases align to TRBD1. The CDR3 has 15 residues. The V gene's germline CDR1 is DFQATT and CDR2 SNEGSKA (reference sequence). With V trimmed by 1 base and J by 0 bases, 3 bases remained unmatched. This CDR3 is CSARAGQVSYNEQFF. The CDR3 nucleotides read TGCAGTGCTAGAGCTGGACAGGTCTCCTACAATGAGCAGTTCTTC.

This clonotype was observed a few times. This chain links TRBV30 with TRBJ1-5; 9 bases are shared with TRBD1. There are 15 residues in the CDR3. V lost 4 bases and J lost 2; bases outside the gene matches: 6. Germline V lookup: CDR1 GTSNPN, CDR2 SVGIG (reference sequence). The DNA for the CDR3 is TGTGCCTGGAAGGGACAGGGTTCCGGCAATCAGCCCCAGCATTTT. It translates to CAWKGQGSGNQPQHF.

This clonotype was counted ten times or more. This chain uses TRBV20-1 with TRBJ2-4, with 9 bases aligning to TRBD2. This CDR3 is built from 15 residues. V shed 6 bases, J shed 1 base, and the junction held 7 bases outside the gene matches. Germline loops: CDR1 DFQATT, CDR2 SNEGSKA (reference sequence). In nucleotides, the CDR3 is TGCAGTGCGCTAAATAGCGGGAGCGCCAAAAACATTCAGTACTTC. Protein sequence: CSALNSGSAKNIQYF.

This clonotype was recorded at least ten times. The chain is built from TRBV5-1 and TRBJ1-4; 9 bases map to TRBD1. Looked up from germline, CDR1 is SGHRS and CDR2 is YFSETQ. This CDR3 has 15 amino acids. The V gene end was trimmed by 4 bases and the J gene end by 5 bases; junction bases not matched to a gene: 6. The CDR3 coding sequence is TGCGCCAGCAGCCCGCCGACAGGGGGAAATGAAAAACTGTTTTTT. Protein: CASSPPTGGNEKLFF.

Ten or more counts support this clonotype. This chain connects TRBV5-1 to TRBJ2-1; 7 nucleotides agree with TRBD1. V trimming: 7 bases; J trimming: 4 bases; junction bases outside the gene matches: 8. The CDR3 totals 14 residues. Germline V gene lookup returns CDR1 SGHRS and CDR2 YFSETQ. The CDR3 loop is CASRRDSAYNEQFF. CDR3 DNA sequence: TGCGCCAGCCGCCGGGACAGTGCATACAATGAGCAGTTCTTC. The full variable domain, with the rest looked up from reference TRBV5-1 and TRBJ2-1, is KAGVTQTPRYLIKTRGQQVTLSCSPISGHRSVSWYQQTPGQGLQFLFEYFSETQRNKGNFPGRFSGRQFSNSRSEMNVSTLELGDSALYLCASRRDSAYNEQFFGPGTRLTVL.

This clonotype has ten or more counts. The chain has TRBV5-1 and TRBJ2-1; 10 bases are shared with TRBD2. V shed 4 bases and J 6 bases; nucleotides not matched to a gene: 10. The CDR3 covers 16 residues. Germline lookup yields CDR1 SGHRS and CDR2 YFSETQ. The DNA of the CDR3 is TGCGCCAGCAGCAACCTAGCGGGAGTTTTTGGCAATGAGCAGTTCTTC. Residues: CASSNLAGVFGNEQFF.

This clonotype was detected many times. The CDR3 here is CASSLAGLAEYF. The CDR3 coding sequence is TGCGCCAGCAGCTTGGCCGGGTTGGCGGAGTACTTC. The chain combines TRBV5-1 with TRBJ2-7; no definite D call. The V gene lost 0 bases and the J gene lost 11 bases, with 12 bases spanning the gap. Germline loops: CDR1 SGHRS, CDR2 YFSETQ. CDR3 length equals 12 residues.

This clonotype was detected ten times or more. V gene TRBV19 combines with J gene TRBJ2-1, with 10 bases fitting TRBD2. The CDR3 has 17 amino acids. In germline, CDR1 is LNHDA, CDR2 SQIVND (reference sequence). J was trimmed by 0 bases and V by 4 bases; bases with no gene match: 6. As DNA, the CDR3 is TGTGCCAGTAGTAAAACTTCTAGCGGGAGCTCCTACAATGAGCAGTTCTTC. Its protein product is CASSKTSSGSSYNEQFF.

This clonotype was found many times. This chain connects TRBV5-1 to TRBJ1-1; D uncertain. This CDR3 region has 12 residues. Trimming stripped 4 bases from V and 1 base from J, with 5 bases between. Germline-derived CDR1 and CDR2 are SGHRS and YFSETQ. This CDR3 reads CASSLKNTEAFF. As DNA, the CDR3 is TGCGCCAGCAGCCTCAAGAACACTGAAGCTTTCTTT.

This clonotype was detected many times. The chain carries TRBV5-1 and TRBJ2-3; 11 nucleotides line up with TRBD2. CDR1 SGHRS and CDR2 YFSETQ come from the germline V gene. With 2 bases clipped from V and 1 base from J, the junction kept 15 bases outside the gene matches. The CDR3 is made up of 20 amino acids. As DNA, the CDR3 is TGCGCCAGCAGCTTTGGTCAGGGGGCAACTAGCGGGGGCCGCACAGATACGCAGTATTTT. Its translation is CASSFGQGATSGGRTDTQYF.

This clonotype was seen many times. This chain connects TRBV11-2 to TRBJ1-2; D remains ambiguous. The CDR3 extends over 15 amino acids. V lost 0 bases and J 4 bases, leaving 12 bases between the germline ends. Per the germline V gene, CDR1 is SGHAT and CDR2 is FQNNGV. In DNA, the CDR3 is TGTGCCAGCAGCTTAGAACCCGCAGCGACCTATGGCTACACCTTC. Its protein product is CASSLEPAATYGYTF.

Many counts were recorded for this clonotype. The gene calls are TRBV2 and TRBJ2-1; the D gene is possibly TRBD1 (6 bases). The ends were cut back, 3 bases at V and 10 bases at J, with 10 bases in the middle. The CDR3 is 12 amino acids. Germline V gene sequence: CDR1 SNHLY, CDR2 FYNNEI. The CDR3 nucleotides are TGTGCCAGCAGTGAGGGGGCCTCCGAGCAGTTCTTC. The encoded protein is CASSEGASEQFF.

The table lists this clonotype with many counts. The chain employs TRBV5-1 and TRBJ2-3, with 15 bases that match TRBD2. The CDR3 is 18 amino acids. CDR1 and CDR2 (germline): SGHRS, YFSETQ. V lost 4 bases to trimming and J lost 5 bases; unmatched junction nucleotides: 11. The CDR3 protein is CASSTNPPGLAGGDTQYF. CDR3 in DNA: TGCGCCAGCAGCACAAACCCCCCGGGACTAGCGGGGGGAGATACGCAGTATTTT.

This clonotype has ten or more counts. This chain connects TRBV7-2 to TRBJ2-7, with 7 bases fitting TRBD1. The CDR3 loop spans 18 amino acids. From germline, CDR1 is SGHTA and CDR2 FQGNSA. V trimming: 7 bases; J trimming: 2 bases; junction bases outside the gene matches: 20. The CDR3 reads CASTDRQGGWLGPYEQYF. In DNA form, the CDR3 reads TGTGCCAGCACCGACCGACAGGGTGGATGGCTAGGGCCCTACGAGCAGTACTTC. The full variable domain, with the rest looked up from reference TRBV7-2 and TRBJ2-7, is GAGVSQSPSNKVTEKGKDVELRCDPISGHTALYWYRQSLGQGLEFLIYFQGNSAPDKSGLPSDRFSAERTGGSVSTLTIQRTQQEDSAVYLCASTDRQGGWLGPYEQYFGPGTRLTVT.

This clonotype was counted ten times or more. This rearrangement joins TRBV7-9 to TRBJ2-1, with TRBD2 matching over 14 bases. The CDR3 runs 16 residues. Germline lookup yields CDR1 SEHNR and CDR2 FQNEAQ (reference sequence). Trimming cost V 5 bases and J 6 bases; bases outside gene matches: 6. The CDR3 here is CASSKGGLAGGNEQFF. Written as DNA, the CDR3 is TGTGCCAGCAGCAAAGGCGGACTAGCGGGGGGCAATGAGCAGTTCTTC.

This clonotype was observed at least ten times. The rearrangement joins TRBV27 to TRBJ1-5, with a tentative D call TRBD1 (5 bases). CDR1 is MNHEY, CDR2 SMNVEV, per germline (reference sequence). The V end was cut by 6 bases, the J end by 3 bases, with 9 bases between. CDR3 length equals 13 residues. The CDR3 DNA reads TGTGCCAGCAGCAGGGTAAACAATCAGCCCCAGCATTTT. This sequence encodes CASSRVNNQPQHF.

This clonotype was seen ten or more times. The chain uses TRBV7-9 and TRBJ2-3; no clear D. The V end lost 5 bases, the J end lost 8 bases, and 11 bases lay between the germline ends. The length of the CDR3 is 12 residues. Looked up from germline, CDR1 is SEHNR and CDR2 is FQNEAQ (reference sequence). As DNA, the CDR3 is TGTGCCAGCAGCCCGGCGTTAGGTACGCAGTATTTT. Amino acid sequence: CASSPALGTQYF.

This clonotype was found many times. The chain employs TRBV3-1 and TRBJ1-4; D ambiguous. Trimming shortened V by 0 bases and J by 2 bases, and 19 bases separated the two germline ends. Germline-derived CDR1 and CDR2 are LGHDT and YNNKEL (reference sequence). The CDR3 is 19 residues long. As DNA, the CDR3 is TGTGCCAGCAGCCAAGATCTTAATAGGATCGTAGATACTAATGAAAAACTGTTTTTT. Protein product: CASSQDLNRIVDTNEKLFF. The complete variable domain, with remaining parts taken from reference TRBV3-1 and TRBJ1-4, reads DTAVSQTPKYLVTQMGNDKSIKCEQNLGHDTMYWYKQDSKKFLKIMFSYNNKELIINETVPNRFSPKSPDKAHLNLHINSLELGDSAVYFCASSQDLNRIVDTNEKLFFGSGTQLSVL.

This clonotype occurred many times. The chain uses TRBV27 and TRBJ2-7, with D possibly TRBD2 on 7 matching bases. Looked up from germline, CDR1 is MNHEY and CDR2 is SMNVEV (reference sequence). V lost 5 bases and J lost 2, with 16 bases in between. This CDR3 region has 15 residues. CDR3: CASSPRGGSTYEQYF. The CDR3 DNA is TGTGCCAGCAGTCCCAGGGGCGGGAGTACCTACGAGCAGTACTTC.

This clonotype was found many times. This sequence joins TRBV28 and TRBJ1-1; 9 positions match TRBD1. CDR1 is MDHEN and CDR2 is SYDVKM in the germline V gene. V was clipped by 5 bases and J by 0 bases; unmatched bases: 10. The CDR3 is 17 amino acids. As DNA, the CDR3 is TGTGCCAGCAGTATGGTTACAGGGGGCTTGTTGAACACTGAAGCTTTCTTT. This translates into CASSMVTGGLLNTEAFF.

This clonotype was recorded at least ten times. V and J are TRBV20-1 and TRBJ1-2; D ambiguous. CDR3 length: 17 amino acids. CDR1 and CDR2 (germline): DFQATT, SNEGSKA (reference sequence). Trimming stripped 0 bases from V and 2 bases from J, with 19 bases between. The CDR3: CSAREGGPSSNNYGYTF. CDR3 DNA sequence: TGCAGTGCTAGAGAGGGCGGACCATCCTCTAACAACTATGGCTACACCTTC.

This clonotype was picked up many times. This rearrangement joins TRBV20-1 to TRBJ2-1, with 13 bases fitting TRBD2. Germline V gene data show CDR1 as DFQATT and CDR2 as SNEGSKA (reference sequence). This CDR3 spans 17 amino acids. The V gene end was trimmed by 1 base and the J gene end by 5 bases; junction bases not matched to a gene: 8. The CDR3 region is CSARVRKLAGGNNEQFF. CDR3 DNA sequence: TGCAGTGCTAGAGTCCGCAAACTAGCGGGGGGGAACAATGAGCAGTTCTTC.